This T cell receptor (beta chain) comes out of a study of CD8 T cells in Susac syndrome. V trimming: 5 bases; J trimming: 3 bases; junction bases outside the gene matches: 5. This CDR3 has 15 amino acids. CDR1 is LNHDA, CDR2 SQIVND, per germline (reference sequence). RNA was extracted with the RNeasy kit, and a quantity of roughly 0.45 to 1 ug was reverse transcribed using random hexamers. TCRdb recomputed calls from the immunoSEQ multiplex PCR reads with MiXCR, one row per CDR3 protein. Here the sample spans 170,000 or so distinct CDR3 sequences, just under 95% being singletons. V gene TRBV19 combines with J gene TRBJ2-7; TRBD1 agrees at 12 bases. Sequenced sample: CD4+ T cells from PBMCs. The TCR comes from a human donor with Susac syndrome. The CDR3 DNA is TGTGCCAGTAGTGAAGGGACAGGGGGCATCTACGAGCAGTACTTC. It yields the protein CASSEGTGGIYEQYF.